These 10 T cell receptor beta chains share one sample of origin, sequenced in a study of blood T cell repertoires in COVID-19. This table comes from immunoSEQ multiplex PCR, and its TCRdb copy is limited to in-frame clones, with some not included. This table has a few hundred thousand clones, 84% appearing once. Sequencing was performed on peripheral blood. The source of these receptors is a person between 65 and 79 years old with COVID-19, enrolled during active disease.

This chain joins TRBV19 and TRBJ1-1; 7 bases are shared with TRBD1. V was pared by 7 bases and J by 0 bases, with 5 bases of the junction left unmatched. Germline V gene lookup returns CDR1 LNHDA and CDR2 SQIVND (reference sequence). This CDR3 is 14 amino acids long. CDR3 DNA: TGTGCCAGTAAGGTGACAGGGATGAACACTGAAGCTTTCTTT. Residues: CASKVTGMNTEAFF.

In this sample, this clone turned up a few times. This sample includes further DNA sequences coding for the same CDR3. The J gene is TRBJ2-3, the V gene TRBV28; no firm D call. The V gene lost 3 bases and the J gene lost 1 base, with 8 bases spanning the gap. CDR3 length: 14 amino acids. From germline, CDR1 is MDHEN and CDR2 SYDVKM. The CDR3 is CASSFVAGTDTQYF. The CDR3 DNA follows: TGTGCCAGCAGTTTCGTGGCGGGCACAGATACGCAGTATTTT.

CDR3 amino acids: CASSEDRGRKTGANVLTF. CDR3 bases: TGTGCCAGCAGCGAGGACAGGGGGCGGAAAACTGGGGCCAACGTCCTGACTTTC. The rearrangement joins TRBV21-1 to TRBJ2-6; the D segment call TRBD1 is taken from the table without a DNA check. TRBV21-1 is flagged as a pseudogene. The CDR3 contains 18 residues.

The chain couples TRBV14 to TRBJ2-3, with D perhaps TRBD2 (5 bases). The CDR3 runs 16 residues. From germline, CDR1 is SGHDN and CDR2 FVKESK. Trimming removed 4 bases from V and 2 bases from J, with 16 bases in between. The DNA for the CDR3 is TGTGCCAGCAGCCCCCGCGGCGGACTCACCACAGATACGCAGTATTTT. Amino acids: CASSPRGGLTTDTQYF. The full variable domain, with the rest looked up from reference TRBV14 and TRBJ2-3, is EAGVTQFPSHSVIEKGQTVTLRCDPISGHDNLYWYRRVMGKEIKFLLHFVKESKQDESGMPNNRFLAERTGGTYSTLKVQPAELEDSGVYFCASSPRGGLTTDTQYFGPGTRLTVL.

The V gene is TRBV7-6, the J gene TRBJ2-1, with 7 bases lining up with TRBD1. Trimming removed 2 bases from V and 9 bases from J; junction bases left unmatched: 10. The CDR3 has 15 residues. Germline CDR1 SGHVS, CDR2 FNYEAQ. DNA of the CDR3: TGTGCCAGCAGCTTATCAGGGGACAGCTCGGGTGAGCAGTTCTTC. Translation: CASSLSGDSSGEQFF.

The chain joins TRBV7-3 to TRBJ1-5; 7 bases fit TRBD1. Trimming took 2 bases from V and 5 from J; bases not matched to a gene: 0. CDR3 length equals 13 residues. CDR1 and CDR2 (germline): SGHTA, FQGTGA. The CDR3 DNA follows: TGTGCCAGCAGCTTAGACAGGGATCAGCCCCAGCATTTT. This sequence encodes CASSLDRDQPQHF.

The chain carries TRBV5-6 and TRBJ2-7; D possibly corresponds to TRBD2 (7 bases). The CDR3 covers 12 residues. Germline CDR1 is SGHDT and CDR2 is YYEEEE. Between the trimmed V and J ends, which lost 9 bases and 3 bases, there was a span of 13 bases. The CDR3 sequence: CATTRGGYEQYF. The CDR3 nucleotides read TGTGCCACCACGAGGGGGGGCTACGAGCAGTACTTC.

This rearrangement joins TRBV28 to TRBJ2-1, with D tentatively TRBD1 (5 bases). V was cut by 6 bases and J by 4 bases, with 25 bases left in between. The germline gives CDR1 MDHEN, CDR2 SYDVKM. CDR3 size: 18 residues. CDR3 amino acids: CASSPPFRWGPPYNEQFF. The CDR3 DNA reads TGTGCCAGCAGCCCCCCATTTAGGTGGGGCCCTCCGTACAATGAGCAGTTCTTC.

The CDR3 region is CASSPQGTRYEQYF. Here the CDR3 DNA reads TGTGCCAGCAGTCCTCAGGGTACGAGGTACGAGCAGTACTTC. This chain links TRBV28 with TRBJ2-7, with D tentatively TRBD1 (5 bases). In germline, CDR1 is MDHEN, CDR2 SYDVKM. This CDR3 comprises 14 residues. Trimming took 5 bases from V and 4 from J, leaving 15 bases between them.

V usage is TRBV19 and J usage is TRBJ2-3, with 7 bases identical to TRBD1. V gave up 5 bases and J gave up 0 bases; unmatched junction bases: 8. Germline lookup yields CDR1 LNHDA and CDR2 SQIVND (reference sequence). This CDR3 region has 16 residues. The CDR3 sequence is CASSDPGTASTDTQYF. In DNA form, the CDR3 reads TGTGCCAGTAGTGACCCCGGGACAGCTAGCACAGATACGCAGTATTTT.